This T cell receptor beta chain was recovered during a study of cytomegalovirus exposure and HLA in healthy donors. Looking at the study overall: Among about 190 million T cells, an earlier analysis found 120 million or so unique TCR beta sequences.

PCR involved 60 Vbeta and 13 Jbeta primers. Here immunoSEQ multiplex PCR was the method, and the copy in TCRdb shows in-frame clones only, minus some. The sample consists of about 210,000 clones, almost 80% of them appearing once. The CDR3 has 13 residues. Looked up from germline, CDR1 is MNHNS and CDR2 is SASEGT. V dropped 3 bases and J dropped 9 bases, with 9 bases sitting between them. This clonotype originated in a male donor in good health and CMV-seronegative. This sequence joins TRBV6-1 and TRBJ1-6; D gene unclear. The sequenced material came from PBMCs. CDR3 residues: CASSDMQFSPLHF. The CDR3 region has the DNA TGTGCCAGCAGTGACATGCAGTTTTCACCCCTCCACTTT.